The rows below give T cell receptor beta chains drawn from one sample of a study of CD8+ T cells in alopecia areata. Libraries were prepared by immunoSEQ multiplex PCR; TCRdb keeps only in-frame clonotypes and omits some of them. The sample has about 160,000 clones, over 70% seen once; the top ten hold approximately 16%. This material consisted of CD8+ T cells sorted from blood, taken at week 0. Source of these receptors: a human donor with alopecia areata. Both conserved end residues are part of each CDR3. D genes are given only for firm matches.

d_gene	v_gene	j_gene	CDR3aa
TRBD1	TRBV4-1	TRBJ2-5	CASSRGLETGVRETQYF
-	TRBV27	TRBJ2-6	CASSLMGALGANVLTF
TRBD2	TRBV13	TRBJ2-3	CASSERVSGNADTQYF
TRBD2	TRBV27	TRBJ2-1	CASSLGTGGYNEQFF
TRBD1	TRBV7-9	TRBJ1-3	CASSSRDRGSGNTIYF
-	TRBV4-1	TRBJ2-5	CASSQVTHRTRGGETQYF
-	TRBV5-1	TRBJ2-2	CASASTGELFF
-	TRBV11-2	TRBJ2-2	CASSSNTGELFF
-	TRBV6-5	TRBJ1-5	CASSYRSAYQPQHF
TRBD1	TRBV4-1	TRBJ1-2	CASSQLQGVDYGYTF
TRBD1	TRBV19	TRBJ1-5	CASTRTGVQPQHF
-	TRBV19	TRBJ2-1	CASSIGTFLGSNNEQFF
-	TRBV5-4	TRBJ1-2	CASRHPVYGYTF
TRBD1	TRBV5-1	TRBJ2-2	CASSKGTGETGELFF
-	TRBV6-5	TRBJ1-2	CASSYSGVDYGYTF
TRBD1	TRBV6-5	TRBJ2-7	CASSIGQGFEQYF
-	TRBV7-6	TRBJ2-4	CASSPGQGNIQYF
-	TRBV7-9	TRBJ2-7	CASSLVVTPYEQYF
-	TRBV7-9	TRBJ2-1	CASSLTWEDNEQFF
TRBD1	TRBV5-1	TRBJ2-7	CASSSGQLYEQYF
-	TRBV13	TRBJ1-1	CASSFASPRVTEAFF
-	TRBV29-1	TRBJ2-1	CSVDGGSYNEQFF
-	TRBV27	TRBJ2-1	CASSTAPSRANEQFF
-	TRBV4-3	TRBJ1-1	CASSPHPGGNTEAFF
-	TRBV29-1	TRBJ2-2	CSVEGAENTGELFF
TRBD1	TRBV29-1	TRBJ1-2	CSVVDRDRAGGYTF
-	TRBV5-4	TRBJ2-4	CASSDDRGPGAKNIQYF
-	TRBV7-6	TRBJ2-7	CASSFSGSSYEQYF
-	TRBV4-1	TRBJ2-7	CASSQILGGEQYF
-	TRBV6-1	TRBJ2-7	CASSERGVGPYEQYF
TRBD2	TRBV6-5	TRBJ2-1	CASSLAGSEQFF
TRBD1	TRBV5-1	TRBJ2-3	CASSLAGDRGVDTQYF
-	TRBV27	TRBJ2-7	CASSLTGVEQYF
TRBD2	TRBV29-1	TRBJ2-7	CSAETSGGSYEQYF
-	TRBV27	TRBJ2-1	CASSLGGLQDEQFF
-	TRBV4-1	TRBJ2-1	CASSQDSTAAYNEQFF
-	TRBV9	TRBJ1-1	CASSVVPNTEAFF
-	TRBV27	TRBJ2-3	CASQKPGPTRTDTQYF
-	TRBV10-2	TRBJ2-1	CASTTIGNNEQFF
-	TRBV6-5	TRBJ2-3	CASSYFPLDTQYF
TRBD2	TRBV7-2	TRBJ2-7	CASSPGGGSQYF
-	TRBV6-5	TRBJ1-1	CASTPDWQPNTEAFF
-	TRBV10-3	TRBJ1-1	CATTGMDTEAFF
-	TRBV13	TRBJ2-7	CASRTQGLEQYF
TRBD2	TRBV6-6	TRBJ2-3	CASIQAGARTDTQYF
TRBD1	TRBV10-3	TRBJ1-1	CATGDTGTDTEAFF
TRBD2	TRBV29-1	TRBJ2-1	CSVDGTSSYNEQFF
-	TRBV10-3	TRBJ1-1	CAKGSLDPNTEAFF
-	TRBV29-1	TRBJ2-7	CSVEYKGDNEQYF
-	TRBV6-1	TRBJ2-2	CASSELGGEDTGELFF
-	TRBV27	TRBJ2-3	CASSFGDTQYF